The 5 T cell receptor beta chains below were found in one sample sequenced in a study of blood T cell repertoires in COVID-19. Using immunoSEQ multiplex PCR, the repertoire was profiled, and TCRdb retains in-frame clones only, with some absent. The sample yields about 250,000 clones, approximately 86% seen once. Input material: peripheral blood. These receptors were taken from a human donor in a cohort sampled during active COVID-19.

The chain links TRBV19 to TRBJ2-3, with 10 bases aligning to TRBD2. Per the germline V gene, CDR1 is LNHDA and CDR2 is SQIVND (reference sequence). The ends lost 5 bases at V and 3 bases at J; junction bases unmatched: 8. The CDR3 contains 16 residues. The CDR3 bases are TGTGCCAGTAGTCCGCTGCCTAGCGGGAGAACAGATACGCAGTATTTT. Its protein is CASSPLPSGRTDTQYF.

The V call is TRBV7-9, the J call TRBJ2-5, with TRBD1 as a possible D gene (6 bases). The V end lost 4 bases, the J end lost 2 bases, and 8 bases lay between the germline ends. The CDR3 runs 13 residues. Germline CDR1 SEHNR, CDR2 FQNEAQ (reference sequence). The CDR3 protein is CASSWTVQETQYF. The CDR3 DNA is TGTGCCAGCAGCTGGACAGTACAAGAGACCCAGTACTTC.

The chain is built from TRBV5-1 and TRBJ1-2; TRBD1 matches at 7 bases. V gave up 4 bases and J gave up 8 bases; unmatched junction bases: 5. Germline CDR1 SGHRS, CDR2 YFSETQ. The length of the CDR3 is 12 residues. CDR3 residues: CASSQGQDGYTF. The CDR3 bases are TGCGCCAGCAGCCAAGGACAGGACGGCTACACCTTC. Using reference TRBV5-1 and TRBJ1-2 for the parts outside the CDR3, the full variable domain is KAGVTQTPRYLIKTRGQQVTLSCSPISGHRSVSWYQQTPGQGLQFLFEYFSETQRNKGNFPGRFSGRQFSNSRSEMNVSTLELGDSALYLCASSQGQDGYTFGSGTRLTVV.

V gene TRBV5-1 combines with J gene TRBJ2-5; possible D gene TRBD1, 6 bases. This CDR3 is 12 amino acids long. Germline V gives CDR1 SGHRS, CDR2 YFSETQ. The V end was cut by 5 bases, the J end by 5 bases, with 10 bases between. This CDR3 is CASSPTGETQYF. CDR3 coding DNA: TGCGCCAGCAGTCCCACAGGGGAGACCCAGTACTTC.

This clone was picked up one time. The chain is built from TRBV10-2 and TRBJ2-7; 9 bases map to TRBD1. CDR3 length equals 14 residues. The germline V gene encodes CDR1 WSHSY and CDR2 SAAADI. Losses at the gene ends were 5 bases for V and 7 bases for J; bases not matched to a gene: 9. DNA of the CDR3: TGCGCCAGCAGTCAGACAGGGGGTTCGTGGGAGCAGTACTTC. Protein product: CASSQTGGSWEQYF.